The T cell receptor beta chain described here comes from a study of read filtering for tumor transcriptome and immune sequencing. Study conclusions and caveats: Even smaller IR-seq throughput identified most shared clonotypes.

This clonotype was detected many times. The antigen remains undetermined. The germline V gene encodes CDR1 SQVTM and CDR2 ANQGSEA. The V gene lost 7 bases and the J gene lost 5 bases, with 17 bases spanning the gap. The CDR3 length is 14 residues. Molecular barcoded adaptors covering alpha/delta and beta/gamma chains were used on 400 ng RNA. MiXCR, applied by TCRdb to the reads, yields one record per CDR3 protein. The sample holds around 26,000 distinct CDR3 sequences, around 15% seen once. Every patient had bone marrow sampled while the disease was active. The chain employs TRBV29-1 and TRBJ2-2; the D gene is possibly TRBD1 (6 bases). Material: a population of CD138-negative cells sorted from bone marrow. The receptor's source is a donor at least 40 years old with multiple myeloma. The CDR3 nucleotides are TGCAGCGCCACTTGGGATACAGGGACCGGGGAGCTGTTTTTT. This gives the protein CSATWDTGTGELFF.